This T cell receptor (beta chain) was recovered during a study of blood T cell repertoires in COVID-19. Study at large: COVID-19 samples, acute and convalescent, were from the United States, Italy and Spain. PBMCs, B-cell-depleted T cells, or T cells provided the cDNA or gDNA that made up the material.

This clone has a single count. Using immunoSEQ multiplex PCR, the repertoire was profiled, and TCRdb retains in-frame clones only, with some absent. The sample lists about 150,000 clones, around 89% occurring once. This CDR3 region has 12 residues. V dropped 3 bases and J dropped 9 bases, with 12 bases sitting between them. CDR1 and CDR2 (germline): SGHRS, YFSETQ. Material for sequencing was peripheral blood. The receptor's source is a man in his 60s with active or convalescent COVID-19. This chain connects TRBV5-1 to TRBJ2-5, with TRBD2 as a possible D gene (5 bases). CDR3 nucleotide sequence: TGCGCCAGCAGCTACAAACCCGGGGCCCAGTACTTC. Its protein product is CASSYKPGAQYF.